This entry describes one T cell receptor beta chain. Antigen unknown. This specimen belongs to a study of PD-1 blockade in classical Hodgkin lymphoma. Study information: Each patient was given nivolumab 3 mg/kg through a vein every 2 weeks.

General study points: Complete responders matched newly diagnosed patients in baseline diversity.

Profiling relied on immunoSEQ multiplex PCR, and the TCRdb table lists in-frame clones only, not all of them. The sample has just under 20,000 clones, about 88% seen once; the top ten hold 4% to 5.5%. Time point of the sample: cycle 4 day 1 (C4D1), after 6 weeks of nivolumab. With no exception, relapse followed autologous stem cell transplantation in all patients, and brentuximab vedotin exposure varied. Investigators obtained CD8+ T cells from thawed PBMCs by magnetic negative selection. This CDR3 is built from 15 residues. Germline V gene lookup returns CDR1 SGDLS and CDR2 YYNGEE. Trimming removed 4 bases from V and 2 bases from J, with 14 bases in between.

The chain has TRBV9 and TRBJ2-3, with D possibly being TRBD1 or TRBD2 (5 bases each). The source was CD8+ T cells from blood, collected before the fourth cycle of nivolumab. This clonotype originated in a human donor with classical Hodgkin lymphoma. As DNA, the CDR3 is TGTGCCAGCAGCCCGGGGACCGCTACCACAGATACGCAGTATTTT. Protein sequence: CASSPGTATTDTQYF.